The entry that follows covers one T cell receptor (beta chain) sequence. MiXCR was run by TCRdb on the RT-PCR reads, yielding one entry per CDR3 protein. The repertoire holds fewer than 800,000 distinct CDR3 sequences, with over 12% as singletons. Germline trimming cut 6 bases from V and 3 bases from J; bases unmatched to any gene: 5. The germline V gene has CDR1 DFQATT and CDR2 SNEGSKA (reference sequence). This CDR3 is 13 amino acids long. The chain links TRBV20-1 to TRBJ1-1, with 9 bases lining up with TRBD1. The sequenced sample was memory CD4+ T cells from blood. The clonotype originates from a female donor in good health, serving as a healthy control. Here the CDR3 reads CSAGQGSDTEAFF. Written as DNA, the CDR3 is TGCAGTGCAGGACAGGGGTCGGACACTGAAGCTTTCTTT.